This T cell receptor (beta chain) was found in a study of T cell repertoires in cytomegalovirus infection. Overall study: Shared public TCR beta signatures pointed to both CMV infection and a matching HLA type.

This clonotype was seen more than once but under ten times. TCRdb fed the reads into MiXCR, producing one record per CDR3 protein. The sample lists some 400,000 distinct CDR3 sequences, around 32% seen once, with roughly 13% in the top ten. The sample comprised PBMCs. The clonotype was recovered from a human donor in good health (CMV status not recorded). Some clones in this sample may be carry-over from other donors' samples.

The CDR3 loop is CASSYSRTSTDTQYF. As DNA, the CDR3 is TGTGCCAGCAGTTACTCTCGCACTAGCACAGATACGCAGTATTTT. This chain joins TRBV6-5 and TRBJ2-3, with unresolved D. Trimming took 0 bases from V and 0 from J, leaving 7 bases between them. The CDR3 covers 15 residues. In germline, CDR1 is MNHEY, CDR2 SVGAGI.